Shown below are 31 T cell receptor beta chains from a single sample sequenced in a study of T cells in Graves' hyperthyroidism and ophthalmopathy. Amplification targeted TCR beta CDR3 regions from RNA transcripts. The HTBI primer set was used in a first-round RT-PCR of the TCR CDR3. One entry per CDR3 protein results from TCRdb running MiXCR on the multiplex PCR reads. This sample has approximately 330,000 distinct CDR3 sequences; around 23% occur once, and the top ten carry around 50%. What was sequenced was blood. The receptors shown here come from a woman in her 50s with Graves' hyperthyroidism.

V and J are TRBV5-1 and TRBJ2-3, with D possibly TRBD1 on 5 matching bases. The CDR3 sequence is 15 residues long. V lost 0 bases, J lost 4 bases, and 12 bases lay in between. CDR1 is SGHRS and CDR2 is YFSETQ in the germline V gene. For the CDR3, the DNA is TGCGCCAGCAGCTTGGAGGCCAGGGATTCAGATACGCAGTATTTT. Translating gives CASSLEARDSDTQYF.

This clonotype was detected many times. V usage is TRBV11-2 and J usage is TRBJ2-7; 7 nucleotides agree with TRBD1. Germline V gene sequence: CDR1 SGHAT, CDR2 FQNNGV. V lost 0 bases, J lost 3 bases, and 5 bases stayed unmatched. The CDR3 has 15 amino acids. CDR3 coding DNA: TGTGCCAGCAGCTTAGATCGGAACAGGGGCTACGAGCAGTACTTC. Amino acids: CASSLDRNRGYEQYF.

This clonotype was seen repeatedly, ten times or more. The chain carries TRBV2 and TRBJ1-2, with a tentative D call TRBD1 (5 bases). V lost 6 bases, J lost 4 bases, and 18 bases lay in between. The CDR3 length is 15 residues. Germline V CDR1 and CDR2: SNHLY, FYNNEI. The DNA for the CDR3 is TGTGCCAGCAGGGCCGGTGGGGCGGGAGTCTATGGCTACACCTTC. Its protein is CASRAGGAGVYGYTF.

The J gene is TRBJ1-2, the V gene TRBV25-1; TRBD1 matches 9 bases. The J segment lost 4 bases and the V segment lost 1 base, leaving 4 bases of the junction unmatched. This CDR3 is 15 amino acids long. Germline values: CDR1 MGHDK, CDR2 SYGVNS. CDR3 nucleotides: TGTGCCAGCAGTGAATGGGGACAGGGCTCCTATGGCTACACCTTC. Translated, it gives CASSEWGQGSYGYTF.

The rearrangement joins TRBV20-1 to TRBJ2-1, with a weak D call TRBD2 (6 bases). V lost 6 bases and J 7 bases, leaving 13 bases between the germline ends. Germline CDR1 reads DFQATT; CDR2 reads SNEGSKA (reference sequence). This CDR3 has 12 amino acids. CDR3 amino acids: CSAGRTGNEQFF. CDR3 DNA sequence: TGCAGTGCGGGGAGGACTGGGAATGAGCAGTTCTTC.

This clonotype was found a few times. CDR3 residues: CASSLGTGIIYYGYTF. The CDR3 nucleotides read TGCGCCAGCAGCCTTGGGACAGGGATTATATATTATGGCTACACCTTC. This chain links TRBV4-1 with TRBJ1-2; TRBD1 agrees at 9 bases. With 4 bases clipped from V and 5 bases from J, the junction kept 11 bases outside the gene matches. CDR3 length: 16 amino acids. Germline lookup yields CDR1 MGHRA and CDR2 YSYEKL.

The rearrangement uses TRBV12-3 or TRBV12-4 and TRBJ2-7, with 12 positions matching TRBD1. The CDR3 has 14 amino acids. The J segment lost 4 bases and the V segment lost 7 bases, leaving 5 bases of the junction unmatched. CDR3 nucleotides: TGTGCCAGCAAGGGACAGGGGGCGATTTACGAGCAGTACTTC. Its translation: CASKGQGAIYEQYF.

This clonotype was counted ten times or more. The chain couples TRBV11-2 to TRBJ1-1; 8 nucleotides match TRBD1. The germline V gene encodes CDR1 SGHAT and CDR2 FQNNGV. The ends lost 4 bases at V and 6 bases at J; junction bases unmatched: 13. This CDR3 is built from 16 residues. CDR3 amino acids: CASSSGQGGAGAEAFF. CDR3 nucleotides: TGTGCCAGCAGCTCCGGACAGGGAGGGGCGGGCGCTGAAGCTTTCTTT.

This clonotype was counted between two and nine times. The chain has TRBV28 and TRBJ2-7; D is ambiguous. The germline V gene encodes CDR1 MDHEN and CDR2 SYDVKM. V was clipped by 8 bases and J by 3 bases, with 11 bases between them. There are 12 residues in the CDR3. CDR3 region: CASGKDVYEQYF. The CDR3 nucleotides are TGTGCCAGCGGTAAAGACGTCTACGAGCAGTACTTC.

This clonotype appeared many times. This chain uses TRBV20-1 with TRBJ2-3; TRBD2 agrees at 9 bases. CDR3 length equals 16 residues. Looked up from germline, CDR1 is DFQATT and CDR2 is SNEGSKA (reference sequence). Trimming took 0 bases from V and 5 from J; bases not matched to a gene: 9. The CDR3 protein is CSARDPRGTSLDTQYF. Written as DNA, the CDR3 is TGCAGTGCTAGAGATCCCCGCGGGACTAGCTTAGATACGCAGTATTTT.

The chain employs TRBV12-3 or TRBV12-4 and TRBJ2-2, with D possibly matching TRBD2 (6 bases). Trimming removed 6 bases at V and 0 bases at J, with 8 bases between. The CDR3 spans 14 residues. CDR3 protein: CASSGEANTGELFF. The DNA of the CDR3 is TGTGCCAGCAGCGGGGAGGCGAACACCGGGGAGCTGTTTTTT.

This chain joins TRBV3-1 and TRBJ2-7; tentative D call: TRBD1 (7 bases). Looked up from germline, CDR1 is LGHDT and CDR2 is YNNKEL (reference sequence). V lost 5 bases, J lost 6 bases, and 20 bases lay in between. CDR3 length equals 15 residues. As DNA, the CDR3 is TGTGCCAGCAGCGGGCGGGACAGCCGAATTAGCGAGCAGTACTTC. Translation: CASSGRDSRISEQYF.

The rearrangement joins TRBV6-2 or TRBV6-3 to TRBJ2-7; TRBD1 matches at 7 bases. Unmatched junction bases numbered 9, after V lost 5 bases and J lost 2 bases. This CDR3 is 15 amino acids long. The V gene's germline CDR1 is MNHEY and CDR2 SVGEGT. The CDR3 sequence: CASSQTGTATYEQYF. The CDR3 nucleotides are TGTGCCAGCAGTCAGACCGGGACAGCAACCTACGAGCAGTACTTC.

This clonotype was counted only a few times. The rearrangement uses TRBV11-2 and TRBJ1-6; D unresolved. The CDR3 has 15 amino acids. The V end was cut by 1 base, the J end by 8 bases, with 12 bases between. Germline CDR1 is SGHAT and CDR2 is FQNNGV. CDR3 in amino acids: CASSLGGSGYSPLHF. CDR3 coding DNA: TGTGCCAGCAGCTTAGGGGGTAGTGGGTATTCACCCCTCCACTTT. The full variable domain, rest sourced from reference TRBV11-2 and TRBJ1-6, is EAGVAQSPRYKIIEKRQSVAFWCNPISGHATLYWYQQILGQGPKLLIQFQNNGVVDDSQLPKDRFSAERLKGVDSTLKIQPAKLEDSAVYLCASSLGGSGYSPLHFGNGTRLTVT.

This clonotype was observed many times. The chain recombines TRBV5-1 with TRBJ2-7; 10 bases match TRBD2. This CDR3 spans 17 amino acids. V gave up 2 bases and J gave up 7 bases; unmatched junction bases: 15. Looked up from germline, CDR1 is SGHRS and CDR2 is YFSETQ. The CDR3 protein is CASSLMVAGGPVREQYF. Written as DNA, the CDR3 is TGCGCCAGCAGCTTAATGGTAGCGGGGGGCCCAGTTCGAGAGCAGTACTTC.

The rearrangement uses TRBV10-1 and TRBJ2-3; D is unclear. Trimming took off 3 bases at V and 1 base at J, with 8 bases between the two ends. Looked up from germline, CDR1 is WNHNN and CDR2 is SYGVQD (reference sequence). This CDR3 has 14 amino acids. In DNA form, the CDR3 reads TGCGCCAGCAGTGAAGCCTGGGGCACAGATACGCAGTATTTT. Protein sequence: CASSEAWGTDTQYF.

The rearrangement uses TRBV20-1 and TRBJ1-5, with D possibly matching TRBD1 (6 bases). Trimming took 3 bases from V and 7 from J, leaving 16 bases between them. Germline-derived CDR1 and CDR2 are DFQATT and SNEGSKA (reference sequence). The CDR3 extends over 14 amino acids. The CDR3 sequence: CSASHRHQGQPQHF. The CDR3 nucleotides are TGCAGTGCTAGTCACAGGCACCAGGGGCAGCCCCAGCATTTT.

This clonotype was found many times. The rearrangement joins TRBV20-1 to TRBJ2-1; D may match TRBD1 or TRBD2 (7 bases each). This CDR3 region has 16 residues. Germline-derived CDR1 and CDR2 are DFQATT and SNEGSKA (reference sequence). Trimming took off 1 base at V and 7 bases at J, with 20 bases between the two ends. The CDR3, as DNA: TGCAGTGCTAGAGCATCGGTGAGGGGGCGGGGGAATGAGCAGTTCTTC. Amino acid sequence: CSARASVRGRGNEQFF.

This clonotype has ten or more counts. The genes are TRBV30 and TRBJ1-1, with a tentative D call TRBD1 (6 bases). This CDR3 has 10 amino acids. The germline V gene encodes CDR1 GTSNPN and CDR2 SVGIG (reference sequence). V gave up 8 bases and J gave up 11 bases, with 15 bases separating them. CDR3 nucleotide sequence: TGTGCCGGACAGTTTAATAAGGCTTTCTTT. This gives the protein CAGQFNKAFF.

This clonotype was recorded many times. The chain uses TRBV28 and TRBJ1-1, with a possible D match to TRBD1 (5 bases). The CDR3 has 18 amino acids. Looked up from germline, CDR1 is MDHEN and CDR2 is SYDVKM. V gave up 1 base and J gave up 4 bases, with 22 bases separating them. CDR3 sequence (DNA): TGTGCCAGCAGTTTATTAGTATTTACAAACGGGGGGAGCACTGAAGCTTTCTTT. Translation: CASSLLVFTNGGSTEAFF.

For the CDR3, the DNA is TGCGCCAGCAGCCACCCGCTGAACACTGAAGCTTTCTTT. It codes for CASSHPLNTEAFF. This chain links TRBV4-1 with TRBJ1-1; D unresolved. Germline V CDR1 and CDR2: MGHRA, YSYEKL. The CDR3 spans 13 residues. Between the trimmed V and J ends, which lost 3 bases and 0 bases, there was a span of 5 bases.

This clonotype was seen only a few times. V and J are TRBV4-1 and TRBJ1-5; TRBD1 agrees at 11 bases. Germline V gives CDR1 MGHRA, CDR2 YSYEKL. The CDR3 loop spans 19 amino acids. Losses at the gene ends were 1 base for V and 0 bases for J; bases not matched to a gene: 8. CDR3 in DNA: TGCGCCAGCAGCCAAGGTTTCGGGACAGGGGGATCTAGCAATCAGCCCCAGCATTTT. It encodes CASSQGFGTGGSSNQPQHF.

This clonotype was counted between two and nine times. This chain connects TRBV20-1 to TRBJ2-3; 9 bases fit TRBD2. The germline V gene encodes CDR1 DFQATT and CDR2 SNEGSKA (reference sequence). The CDR3 is made up of 14 amino acids. With V trimmed by 1 base and J by 2 bases, 1 base remained unmatched. CDR3 in DNA: TGCAGTGCTAGAGTAGCGGGGGTCACAGATACGCAGTATTTT. It codes for CSARVAGVTDTQYF.

This clonotype was counted many times. This rearrangement joins TRBV27 to TRBJ2-3, with 11 bases matching TRBD2. Trimming took 8 bases from V and 6 from J; bases not matched to a gene: 13. Germline V gene data show CDR1 as MNHEY and CDR2 as SMNVEV (reference sequence). The CDR3 consists of 16 residues. Here the CDR3 reads CASRLLLAGAGDTQYF. CDR3 bases: TGTGCCAGCCGCCTCCTACTAGCGGGAGCGGGGGATACGCAGTATTTT.

This clonotype was found many times. The chain links TRBV3-1 to TRBJ2-5; D is perhaps TRBD2 (5 bases). Germline loops: CDR1 LGHDT, CDR2 YNNKEL (reference sequence). V lost 1 base and J 6 bases, leaving 6 bases between the germline ends. This CDR3 comprises 12 residues. As DNA, the CDR3 is TGTGCCAGCAGCCAAGCCGGGAAGACCCAGTACTTC. It is translated as CASSQAGKTQYF.

This clonotype was seen a few times. The V gene is TRBV29-1, the J gene TRBJ2-5; D may correspond to TRBD1 or TRBD2 (6 bases each). Germline values: CDR1 SQVTM, CDR2 ANQGSEA. V lost 7 bases and J lost 2, with 20 bases in between. The CDR3 is 15 amino acids. CDR3 in amino acids: CSANPGGTLQETQYF. In nucleotides, the CDR3 is TGCAGCGCAAACCCTGGGGGGACACTACAAGAGACCCAGTACTTC.

This clonotype was counted at least ten times. The chain is built from TRBV6-1 and TRBJ1-1; 10 positions agree with TRBD1. Germline V gene data show CDR1 as MNHNS and CDR2 as SASEGT. V trimming: 6 bases; J trimming: 0 bases; junction bases outside the gene matches: 4. This CDR3 comprises 15 residues. The CDR3 spells CASSRTGGMNTEAFF. CDR3 bases: TGTGCCAGCAGCCGGACAGGGGGAATGAACACTGAAGCTTTCTTT.

This clonotype was counted ten times or more. Possible read error: a much larger clone is one base away. The rearrangement links TRBV11-1 to TRBJ1-2; 11 nucleotides agree with TRBD1. CDR1 is SGHAT, CDR2 FQDESV, per germline (reference sequence). V trimming: 6 bases; J trimming: 3 bases; junction bases outside the gene matches: 0. The CDR3 contains 13 residues. CDR3 sequence reads: CASRGQGDYGYTF. DNA of the CDR3: TGTGCCAGCAGGGGACAGGGGGACTATGGCTACACCTTC.

The V and J genes are TRBV18 and TRBJ1-2; 8 nucleotides match TRBD1. V lost 1 base, J lost 2 bases, and 6 bases stayed unmatched. The CDR3 has 16 residues. CDR1 and CDR2 (germline): KGHSH, LQKENI. The CDR3 here is CASSPLRGPSNYGYTF. Written as DNA, the CDR3 is TGTGCCAGCTCACCACTCAGGGGGCCTTCCAACTATGGCTACACCTTC.

This clonotype was seen a few times. The J gene is TRBJ1-5, the V gene TRBV4-1; no clear D. Germline CDR1 is MGHRA and CDR2 is YSYEKL. Trimming took 3 bases from V and 3 from J, leaving 9 bases between them. The CDR3 is made up of 14 amino acids. The CDR3 DNA follows: TGCGCCAGCAGCCACCGGGCCATCAATCAGCCCCAGCATTTT. Translating it yields CASSHRAINQPQHF.

There are many counts of this clonotype. V and J are TRBV7-8 and TRBJ1-5; D not certain. CDR3 length: 15 residues. The V gene's germline CDR1 is SGHVS and CDR2 FQNEAQ. Trimming removed 5 bases from V and 4 bases from J, with 15 bases in between. This CDR3 is CASSNQRRKNQPQHF. The CDR3 region has the DNA TGTGCCAGCAGCAACCAGCGGAGAAAGAATCAGCCCCAGCATTTT.